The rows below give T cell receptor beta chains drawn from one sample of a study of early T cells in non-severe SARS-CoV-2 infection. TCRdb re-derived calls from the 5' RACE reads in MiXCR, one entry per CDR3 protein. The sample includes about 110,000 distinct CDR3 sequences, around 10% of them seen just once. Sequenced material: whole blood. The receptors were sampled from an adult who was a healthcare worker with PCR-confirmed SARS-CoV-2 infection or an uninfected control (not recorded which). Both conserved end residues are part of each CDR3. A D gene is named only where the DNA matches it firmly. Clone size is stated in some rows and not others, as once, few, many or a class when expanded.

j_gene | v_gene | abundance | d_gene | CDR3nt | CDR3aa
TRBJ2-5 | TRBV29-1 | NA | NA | TGCAGCGTCGAGCCGCTAGCGAGACAAGAGACCCAGTACTTC | CSVEPLARQETQYF
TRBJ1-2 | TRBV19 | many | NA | TGTGCCAGTAGTATTGGGTCAACAGGGAGGGCTGGCTACACCTTC | CASSIGSTGRAGYTF
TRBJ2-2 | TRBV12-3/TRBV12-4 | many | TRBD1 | TGTGCCAGCGGGACAGGGGGGAGGGGGGAGCTGTTTTTT | CASGTGGRGELFF
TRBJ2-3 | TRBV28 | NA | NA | TGTGCCAGCAGTTTTCAGGGGAGCACAGATACGCAGTATTTT | CASSFQGSTDTQYF
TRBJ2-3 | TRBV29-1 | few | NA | TGCAGCGTTGAAGCGGGCCTCCGCACAGATACGCAGTATTTT | CSVEAGLRTDTQYF
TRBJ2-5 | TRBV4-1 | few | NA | TGCGCCAGCAGCCAAGGGACAGTCCAAGAGACCCAGTACTTC | CASSQGTVQETQYF
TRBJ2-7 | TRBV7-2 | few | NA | TGTGCCAGCAGAAAAGACAGCACCTACGAGCAGTACTTC | CASRKDSTYEQYF
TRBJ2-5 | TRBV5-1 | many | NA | TGTGCCAGCAGTTTAGCGGAGACCCAGTACTTC | CASSLAETQYF
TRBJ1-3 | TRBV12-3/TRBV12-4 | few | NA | TGTGCCAGCAGTTCGGGGGGCGCACGTGGAAACACCATATATTTT | CASSSGGARGNTIYF
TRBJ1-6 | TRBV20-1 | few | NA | TGCAGTGCTAGAGATCAAGGAGTTGGTCCACCCCTCCACTTT | CSARDQGVGPPLHF
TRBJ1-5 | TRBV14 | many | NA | TGTGCCAGCAGTAAGGGGAATCAGCCCCAGCATTTT | CASSKGNQPQHF
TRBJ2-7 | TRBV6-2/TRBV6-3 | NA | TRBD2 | TGTGCCAGCAGTTACGGCTCGCGGGAGGGTTCCTACGAGCAGTACTTC | CASSYGSREGSYEQYF
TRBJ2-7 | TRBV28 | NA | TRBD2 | TGTGCCAGTAGTTCGGGGCCGGGGACTACCTACGAGCAGTACTTC | CASSSGPGTTYEQYF
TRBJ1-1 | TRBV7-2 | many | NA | TGTGCCAGCAGCCGTCGGGGGTTGGCCACTGAAGCTTTCTTT | CASSRRGLATEAFF
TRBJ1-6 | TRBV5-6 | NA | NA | TGTGCCAGCAGCTTTGGTAGGGATAGCTCACCCCTCCACTTT | CASSFGRDSSPLHF
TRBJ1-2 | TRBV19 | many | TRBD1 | TGTGCCAGTAGTACCCGACAGGGGGTCTATGGCTACACCTTC | CASSTRQGVYGYTF
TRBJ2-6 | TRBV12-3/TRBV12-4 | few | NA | TGTGCCAGCAGTTTAGACCCTCTCTCTGGGGCCAACGTCCTGACTTTC | CASSLDPLSGANVLTF
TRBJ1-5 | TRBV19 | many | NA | TGTGCCAGTAGTATATTGGGGGGGAATCAGCCCCAGCATTTT | CASSILGGNQPQHF
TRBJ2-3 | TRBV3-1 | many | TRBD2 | TGTGCCAGCAGCCAGCCCCTGACTAGCGACACAGATACGCAGTATTTT | CASSQPLTSDTDTQYF
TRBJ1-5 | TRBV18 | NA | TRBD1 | TGTGCCAGCTCACGGAGGGACAGTAATCAGCCCCAGCATTTT | CASSRRDSNQPQHF
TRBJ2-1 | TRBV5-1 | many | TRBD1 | TGCGCCAGCAGCAGGACAGGGGAGTCCTACAATGAGCAGTTCTTC | CASSRTGESYNEQFF
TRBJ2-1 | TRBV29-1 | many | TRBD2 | TGCAGCGTTGAGCGGGGGGTTGGGCAGTTCTTC | CSVERGVGQFF
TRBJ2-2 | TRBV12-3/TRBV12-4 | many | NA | TGTGCCAGCAGACAAACCGGGGAGCTGTTTTTT | CASRQTGELFF
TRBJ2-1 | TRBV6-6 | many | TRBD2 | TGTGCCAGCAGTTCCCTGAACCGCCTAGCGGGAGCGGGTGAGCAGTTCTTC | CASSSLNRLAGAGEQFF
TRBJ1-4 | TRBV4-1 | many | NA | TGCGCCAGCAGCCAAGGGCGTGCAGGGGATGAAAAACTGTTTTTT | CASSQGRAGDEKLFF
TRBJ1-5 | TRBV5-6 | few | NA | TGTGCCAGCAGCCGGGACCCAAATCAGCCCCAGCATTTT | CASSRDPNQPQHF
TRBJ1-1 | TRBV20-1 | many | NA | TGCAGTGCTATCCCAGGGTTCTCTGAAGCTTTCTTT | CSAIPGFSEAFF
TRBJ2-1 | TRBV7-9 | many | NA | TGTGCCAGCAGCCAGGACATGAGGCAGTTCTTC | CASSQDMRQFF
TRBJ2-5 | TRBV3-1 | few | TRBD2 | TGTGCCAGCAGCAGAGGACTAGAAGAGACCCAGTACTTC | CASSRGLEETQYF
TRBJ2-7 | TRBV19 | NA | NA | TGTGCCAGTAGTATAGCGGGAGTGCGAGAGCAGTACTTC | CASSIAGVREQYF
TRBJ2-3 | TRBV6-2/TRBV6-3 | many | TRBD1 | TGTGCCAGCAGTCATCGACCACAGGGGAGTCTCGCAGATACGCAGTATTTT | CASSHRPQGSLADTQYF
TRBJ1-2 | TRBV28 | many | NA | TGTGCCAGCAGTCCCCAGCGGGGGAGGAGTGGCTACACCTTC | CASSPQRGRSGYTF
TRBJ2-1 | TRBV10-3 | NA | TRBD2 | TGTGCCACTTCCTCCCCGGATAGCGGGAGGGAAGCGCAGTTCTTC | CATSSPDSGREAQFF
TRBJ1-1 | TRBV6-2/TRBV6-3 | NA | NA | TGTGCCAGCAGTTTCACCTCCTGGGGAGGTAGAACTGAAGCTTTCTTT | CASSFTSWGGRTEAFF